In this sample, the clone carrying this T cell receptor (beta chain) turned up many times. Relative to the germline gene, one junction end is altered; a read error may explain this. This entry is derived from a study of T cells of healthy individuals. TCRdb itself ran the 5' RACE reads through MiXCR, one entry per CDR3 protein. This table has 85,000 to 100,000 distinct CDR3 sequences, 15% to 20% appearing once. CDR1 is KGHSH, CDR2 LQKENI, per germline. There are 17 residues in the CDR3. The rearrangement joins TRBV18 to TRBJ2-7; 8 nucleotides match TRBD2. This TCR was sampled from a human donor in good health. The CDR3 loop reads CARSPTVSSGSSYEQYF. The DNA for the CDR3 is TGTGCCAGATCACCGACAGTCTCGAGCGGGAGCTCCTACGAGCAGTACTTC.